The rows below give T cell receptor beta chains drawn from one sample of a study of T-cell memory formation after mild COVID-19. TCRdb called the 5' RACE reads again in MiXCR, with one record for every CDR3 protein. The sample has 150,000 to 200,000 distinct CDR3 sequences; 20% to 25% are singletons. Sequenced input: PBMCs or a T cell subset sorted from them (not recorded which). The origin of the receptors is an adult woman who had mild COVID-19 (a few samples of this study predate the infection). Cell type and time point are not known. Each CDR3 is given with its conserved first and last residue. The order of the fields is V gene, J gene, D gene, clone size, CDR3 protein, CDR3 DNA. D genes are given only for firm matches. Rows may omit the clone size; those that give it use once, few, many or a size class.

TRBV24-1	TRBJ1-5	TRBD1	-	CATSDLGTGNQPQHF	TGTGCCACCAGTGATTTGGGGACAGGGAATCAGCCCCAGCATTTT
TRBV5-1	TRBJ2-2	-	-	CASSLISGNTGELFF	TGCGCCAGCAGCTTGATAAGCGGGAACACCGGGGAGCTGTTTTTT
TRBV11-3	TRBJ2-7	-	-	CASSPPGSHEQYF	TGTGCCAGCAGCCCCCCGGGGAGTCACGAGCAGTACTTC
TRBV12-3/TRBV12-4	TRBJ2-5	-	-	CASSLVWRPQETQYF	TGTGCCAGCAGTTTAGTCTGGCGGCCCCAAGAGACCCAGTACTTC
TRBV9	TRBJ1-1	-	-	CASSSGVGTEAFF	TGTGCCAGCAGCTCTGGGGTGGGGACTGAAGCTTTCTTT
TRBV4-1	TRBJ2-1	-	few	CASSSGGTSYNEQFF	TGCGCCAGCAGCTCAGGGGGGACCTCCTACAATGAGCAGTTCTTC
TRBV7-6	TRBJ2-2	-	-	CASRDSSYTGELFF	TGTGCCAGCAGGGACAGCTCTTACACCGGGGAGCTGTTTTTT
TRBV29-1	TRBJ1-2	-	-	CSDIPGGYGYTF	TGCAGCGATATTCCCGGGGGTTATGGCTACACCTTC
TRBV21-1	TRBJ2-7	-	few	CASSIRAGTETYEQYF	TGTGCCAGCAGCATTCGCGCCGGGACAGAGACCTACGAGCAGTACTTC
TRBV18	TRBJ2-1	TRBD2	few	CASSPPTSASGRYHNEQFF	TGTGCCAGCTCACCACCCACCTCTGCTAGCGGGAGATACCACAATGAGCAGTTCTTC
TRBV15	TRBJ2-1	TRBD2	few	CATSREGGSGRNNEQFF	TGTGCCACCAGCAGAGAGGGAGGTAGCGGGAGAAACAATGAGCAGTTCTTC
TRBV9	TRBJ2-7	-	-	CASSSQGAGRDEQYF	TGTGCCAGCAGCTCGCAGGGGGCGGGGAGGGACGAGCAGTACTTC
TRBV7-9	TRBJ2-2	TRBD1	few	CASSLPRAGGGPNTGELFF	TGTGCCAGCAGCTTGCCGCGGGCAGGGGGCGGTCCGAACACCGGGGAGCTGTTTTTT
TRBV20-1	TRBJ1-1	-	few	CSAQSRLYLNTEAFF	TGCAGTGCTCAGTCCAGGTTGTATCTGAACACTGAAGCTTTCTTT
TRBV3-1	TRBJ2-5	-	few	CASSQPQRSLETQYF	TGTGCCAGCAGCCAACCTCAGCGGAGCCTAGAGACCCAGTACTTC
TRBV20-1	TRBJ1-1	-	few	CSARDPGGTHITEAFF	TGCAGTGCTAGGGACCCGGGGGGGACTCATATCACTGAAGCTTTCTTT
TRBV6-5	TRBJ2-7	TRBD1	few	CASSGGTGEQYF	TGTGCCAGCAGTGGTGGGACAGGCGAGCAGTACTTC
TRBV5-4	TRBJ1-2	-	-	CASSYPVDYGYTF	TGTGCCAGCAGTTACCCCGTGGACTATGGCTACACCTTC
TRBV20-1	TRBJ1-5	-	few	CSATGVNEPQHF	TGCAGTGCTACCGGGGTTAATGAGCCCCAGCATTTT
TRBV20-1	TRBJ2-7	TRBD1	many	CSARGTGSDYEQYF	TGCAGTGCTAGAGGGACAGGATCTGACTACGAGCAGTACTTC
TRBV5-6	TRBJ2-5	TRBD2	many	CASSLAGGETQYF	TGTGCCAGCAGCTTAGCGGGGGGGGAGACCCAGTACTTC
TRBV7-8	TRBJ2-7	TRBD1	few	CASSMHRDSFYEQYF	TGTGCCAGCAGCATGCATCGGGACAGTTTTTACGAGCAGTACTTC
TRBV20-1	TRBJ1-2	-	-	CSARDSKGGGPIGYTF	TGCAGTGCTAGAGATTCGAAAGGCGGGGGGCCCATTGGCTACACCTTC
TRBV7-9	TRBJ2-1	-	few	CASSLTNDNEQFF	TGTGCCAGCAGCTTAACAAACGACAATGAGCAGTTCTTC
TRBV12-5	TRBJ2-6	-	-	CASASPVQHSGANVLTF	TGTGCTAGTGCCTCCCCGGTACAGCACTCTGGGGCCAACGTCCTGACTTTC
TRBV14	TRBJ2-1	TRBD1	-	CASSHIGQGPDEQFF	TGTGCCAGCAGCCACATAGGACAGGGTCCCGATGAGCAGTTCTTC
TRBV6-1	TRBJ2-3	-	-	CASSEPLHRDTQYF	TGTGCCAGCAGTGAACCACTACACCGAGATACGCAGTATTTT
TRBV7-2	TRBJ2-7	-	-	CASSPPVYEQYF	TGTGCCAGCAGCCCCCCTGTATACGAGCAGTACTTC
TRBV4-3	TRBJ2-7	TRBD2	few	CASSPASGRGYEQYF	TGCGCCAGCAGCCCAGCAAGCGGGAGGGGCTACGAGCAGTACTTC
TRBV6-6	TRBJ2-1	TRBD2	-	CASTEALKPETSGYNEQFF	TGTGCCAGCACCGAAGCCCTGAAGCCAGAGACTAGCGGATACAATGAGCAGTTCTTC
TRBV30	TRBJ2-5	-	-	CAWSVLGEETQYF	TGTGCCTGGAGTGTATTGGGGGAAGAGACCCAGTACTTC
TRBV29-1	TRBJ2-7	-	-	CSVNGDGSYEQYF	TGCAGCGTGAATGGGGACGGTTCCTACGAGCAGTACTTC